These 27 T cell receptor beta chains were all obtained from the same sample, sequenced in a study of T cell clonotyping in hematopoietic cell transplantation. Sequenced by immunoSEQ multiplex PCR; TCRdb stores in-frame clones only, minus some. The sample has roughly 34,000 clones; roughly 94% are singletons. Sample time point: recipient sample about 28 days before transplant, after cytoreduction. The sample in question was peripheral blood mononuclear cells, obtained before stem cell transplant. The receptors stem from a man aged 35 to 55 with chronic myeloid leukemia. Some clones in this sample may be carry-over from other donors' samples.

The chain employs TRBV6-5 and TRBJ1-1; D is unclear. This CDR3 spans 15 amino acids. The V gene's germline CDR1 is MNHEY and CDR2 SVGAGI. V was shortened by 7 bases and J by 3 bases, with 18 bases between the two germline ends. CDR3 amino acids: CASTPGSWRDTEAFF. Here the CDR3 DNA reads TGTGCCAGCACCCCAGGCTCTTGGAGGGACACTGAAGCTTTCTTT.

J is TRBJ2-6 and V is TRBV4-1; the match to TRBD1 covers 8 bases. Germline V gene sequence: CDR1 MGHRA, CDR2 YSYEKL. The CDR3 runs 17 residues. Trimming removed 4 bases from V and 2 bases from J; junction bases left unmatched: 7. This CDR3 is CASSPGQEVAGANVLTF. The CDR3 DNA reads TGCGCCAGCAGCCCGGGACAGGAAGTTGCTGGGGCCAACGTCCTGACTTTC.

The V gene is TRBV5-8, the J gene TRBJ1-5, with TRBD1 matching 8 bases. Looked up from germline, CDR1 is SGHTS and CDR2 is YDEGEE. The CDR3 covers 14 residues. V was clipped by 4 bases and J by 4 bases; unmatched bases: 4. In nucleotides, the CDR3 is TGTGCCAGCAGCCCGACAGGGGTTAATCAGCCCCAGCATTTT. Its translation is CASSPTGVNQPQHF.

The chain is built from TRBV27 and TRBJ1-6, with a tentative D call TRBD1 (6 bases). V was cut by 5 bases and J by 15 bases, with 17 bases left in between. The V gene's germline CDR1 is MNHEY and CDR2 SMNVEV (reference sequence). This CDR3 contains 13 residues. The CDR3 spells CASSIGTQGLLHF. CDR3 coding DNA: TGTGCCAGCAGTATAGGTACTCAGGGGCTCCTCCACTTT.

The chain is built from TRBV11-2 and TRBJ2-7, with TRBD2 identical over 8 bases. Germline lookup yields CDR1 SGHAT and CDR2 FQNNGV. CDR3 length: 15 amino acids. The V and J ends lost 5 bases and 3 bases, in that order; junction bases with no gene match: 9. The CDR3 spells CASSPTSASIYEQYF. The CDR3 DNA reads as TGTGCCAGCAGCCCGACTAGCGCGTCAATCTACGAGCAGTACTTC.

The chain employs TRBV2 and TRBJ2-2, with 7 bases that match TRBD2. The junction had 5 bases not matched to a gene; V was cut back by 7 bases and J by 0 bases. Germline assignment: CDR1 SNHLY and CDR2 FYNNEI. The CDR3 spans 15 residues. The CDR3 protein is CASTPGTTNTGELFF. CDR3 nucleotides: TGTGCCAGCACCCCCGGGACTACGAACACCGGGGAGCTGTTTTTT.

J is TRBJ2-3 and V is TRBV9; D gene unclear. Germline values: CDR1 SGDLS, CDR2 YYNGEE. V dropped 4 bases and J dropped 3 bases, with 12 bases sitting between them. The CDR3 is 14 residues long. The CDR3 region has the DNA TGTGCCAGCAGCCCCCACCTAGGTACAGATACGCAGTATTTT. Residues: CASSPHLGTDTQYF. The whole variable domain, filled in from reference TRBV9 and TRBJ2-3, reads DSGVTQTPKHLITATGQRVTLRCSPRSGDLSVYWYQQSLDQGLQFLIQYYNGEERAKGNILERFSAQQFPDLHSELNLSSLELGDSALYFCASSPHLGTDTQYFGPGTRLTVL.

This chain uses TRBV6-5 with TRBJ1-1; TRBD1 matches 8 bases. Losses at the gene ends were 2 bases for V and 4 bases for J; bases not matched to a gene: 6. The CDR3 covers 15 residues. Germline CDR1 is MNHEY and CDR2 is SVGAGI. Here the CDR3 DNA reads TGTGCCAGCAGTTACACCAGGGGGCGAGGCACTGAAGCTTTCTTT. Protein sequence: CASSYTRGRGTEAFF.

The DNA for the CDR3 is TGTGCCAGCAGTTTGGTGGCACCTGGGTCTGGAAACACCATATATTTT. Translated, it gives CASSLVAPGSGNTIYF. This chain joins TRBV6-5 and TRBJ1-3, with D unclear. The CDR3 is 16 residues long. Germline CDR1 is MNHEY and CDR2 is SVGAGI. Trimming shortened V by 4 bases and J by 1 base, and 14 bases separated the two germline ends.

This clone occurred once. The chain joins TRBV28 to TRBJ2-2, with D possibly being TRBD2 (6 bases). CDR1 is MDHEN, CDR2 SYDVKM, per germline. Trimming pared 5 bases from V and 7 bases from J, leaving 14 bases between. This CDR3 is built from 14 residues. The CDR3 spells CASSPGSYNGELFF. CDR3 in DNA: TGTGCCAGCAGTCCCGGGAGTTATAACGGGGAGCTGTTTTTT. Full variable domain (rest looked up from reference TRBV28 and TRBJ2-2): DVKVTQSSRYLVKRTGEKVFLECVQDMDHENMFWYRQDPGLGLRLIYFSYDVKMKEKGDIPEGYSVSREKKERFSLILESASTNQTSMYLCASSPGSYNGELFFGEGSRLTVL.

The rearrangement links TRBV7-2 to TRBJ1-4, with D perhaps TRBD1 (6 bases). V was cut by 2 bases and J by 1 base, with 11 bases left in between. Per the germline V gene, CDR1 is SGHTA and CDR2 is FQGNSA. The CDR3 is 16 amino acids. CDR3 in amino acids: CASSLTPRGTNEKLFF. Here the CDR3 DNA reads TGTGCCAGCAGCTTAACCCCCAGGGGAACTAATGAAAAACTGTTTTTT.

The chain links TRBV27 to TRBJ2-7, with TRBD1 matching 10 bases. The V gene's germline CDR1 is MNHEY and CDR2 SMNVEV (reference sequence). The CDR3 sequence is 17 residues long. V shed 3 bases and J 6 bases; nucleotides not matched to a gene: 14. CDR3 nucleotides: TGTGCCAGCAGTTTTTTAGCCCTACCGGGACAGGGGAGCGAGCAGTACTTC. Protein sequence: CASSFLALPGQGSEQYF.

The V and J genes are TRBV2 and TRBJ2-7; 7 positions agree with TRBD1. This CDR3 has 14 amino acids. Per the germline V gene, CDR1 is SNHLY and CDR2 is FYNNEI. The J segment lost 8 bases and the V segment lost 7 bases, leaving 14 bases of the junction unmatched. DNA of the CDR3: TGTGCCAGCACCTTATACCGGGACAGTTTACAGCAGTACTTC. It encodes CASTLYRDSLQQYF.

This clone was observed a single time. J is TRBJ1-2 and V is TRBV19; D may be TRBD1 (5 bases). Deletions cut 5 bases from V and 1 base from J, with 20 bases between. This CDR3 has 17 amino acids. The germline V gene has CDR1 LNHDA and CDR2 SQIVND (reference sequence). CDR3: CASSPFPGPGNNYGYTF. The CDR3 nucleotides are TGTGCCAGTAGTCCATTCCCAGGTCCAGGGAATAACTATGGCTACACCTTC.

This chain joins TRBV27 and TRBJ1-4; TRBD1 is a possible D gene (6 bases). Germline CDR1 and CDR2: MNHEY and SMNVEV (reference sequence). This CDR3 region has 15 residues. V was pared by 5 bases and J by 7 bases, with 17 bases between. CDR3 DNA sequence: TGTGCCAGCAGTCGCACAGGGAATATGGGTGAAAAACTGTTTTTT. It is translated as CASSRTGNMGEKLFF.

This clone was seen once. The V and J genes are TRBV28 and TRBJ2-3; 11 bases match TRBD2. J lost 3 bases, V lost 8 bases, and 4 bases had no gene match. CDR3 length equals 14 residues. CDR1 is MDHEN and CDR2 is SYDVKM in the germline V gene. CDR3 in amino acids: CASDTSGGTDTQYF. Here the CDR3 DNA reads TGTGCCAGCGATACTAGCGGGGGAACAGATACGCAGTATTTT.

This clone was counted only a few times. The chain couples TRBV9 to TRBJ1-2; D perhaps matches TRBD1 (5 bases). This CDR3 comprises 15 residues. Germline CDR1 is SGDLS and CDR2 is YYNGEE. V lost 0 bases and J lost 1, with 10 bases in between. This CDR3 reads CASSVAGDGNYGYTF. The CDR3 DNA is TGTGCCAGCAGCGTAGCTGGGGACGGTAACTATGGCTACACCTTC.

The chain employs TRBV28 and TRBJ1-5; D not certain. Trimming removed 2 bases from V and 7 bases from J, with 18 bases in between. The CDR3 spans 16 residues. Germline V gene data show CDR1 as MDHEN and CDR2 as SYDVKM. CDR3 sequence reads: CASSLGRRGNGQPQHF. DNA for the CDR3: TGTGCCAGCAGTTTAGGACGGCGCGGTAACGGACAGCCCCAGCATTTT.

This sequence joins TRBV9 and TRBJ1-2; D is unclear. The CDR3 covers 15 residues. V was trimmed by 3 bases and J by 8 bases, leaving 20 bases between them. Germline V gives CDR1 SGDLS, CDR2 YYNGEE. This CDR3 reads CASSEQGSGPRGYTF. The DNA of the CDR3 is TGTGCCAGCAGCGAACAAGGATCCGGGCCCCGCGGCTACACCTTC.

The chain couples TRBV2 to TRBJ1-2; D ambiguous. Trimming stripped 7 bases from V and 2 bases from J, with 14 bases between. This CDR3 has 14 amino acids. Germline V gene lookup returns CDR1 SNHLY and CDR2 FYNNEI. CDR3 coding DNA: TGTGCCAGCACCTGGGAGGAGGGAAACTATGGCTACACCTTC. This gives the protein CASTWEEGNYGYTF.

The chain combines TRBV5-1 with TRBJ2-5; TRBD2 is a possible D gene (6 bases). The CDR3 runs 15 residues. V lost 0 bases and J lost 2, with 11 bases in between. Germline assignment: CDR1 SGHRS and CDR2 YFSETQ. The CDR3 region is CASSLVPGRQETQYF. The CDR3 nucleotides are TGCGCCAGCAGCTTGGTTCCGGGGAGGCAAGAGACCCAGTACTTC.

The chain carries TRBV5-6 and TRBJ1-1; perhaps TRBD1 as D (6 bases). The CDR3 extends over 14 amino acids. Germline V lookup: CDR1 SGHDT, CDR2 YYEEEE. The V end lost 3 bases, the J end lost 4 bases, and 13 bases lay between the germline ends. The DNA for the CDR3 is TGTGCCAGCAGCTACGGCCAGGGGAGCACTGAAGCTTTCTTT. Encoded protein: CASSYGQGSTEAFF. Full variable domain (outside the CDR3, taken from reference TRBV5-6 and TRBJ1-1): DAGVTQSPTHLIKTRGQQVTLRCSPKSGHDTVSWYQQALGQGPQFIFQYYEEEERQRGNFPDRFSGHQFPNYSSELNVNALLLGDSALYLCASSYGQGSTEAFFGQGTRLTVV.

This clone came up once. This sequence joins TRBV9 and TRBJ1-1; D is possibly TRBD1 (6 bases). Trimming left V 4 bases short and J 5 bases short, with 9 bases between. The length of the CDR3 is 12 residues. CDR1 and CDR2 from the germline V gene are SGDLS and YYNGEE. In DNA form, the CDR3 reads TGTGCCAGCAGCATCACAGGGACTGAAGCTTTCTTT. Translating it yields CASSITGTEAFF. Drawing the rest from reference TRBV9 and TRBJ1-1, the complete variable domain is DSGVTQTPKHLITATGQRVTLRCSPRSGDLSVYWYQQSLDQGLQFLIQYYNGEERAKGNILERFSAQQFPDLHSELNLSSLELGDSALYFCASSITGTEAFFGQGTRLTVV.

V and J are TRBV5-1 and TRBJ2-3; 7 bases line up with TRBD1. Germline V gene lookup returns CDR1 SGHRS and CDR2 YFSETQ. V was clipped by 4 bases and J by 2 bases; unmatched bases: 7. The CDR3 runs to 15 residues. The CDR3 region is CASSPGQLDTDTQYF. In DNA form, the CDR3 reads TGCGCCAGCAGCCCGGGACAGCTAGACACAGATACGCAGTATTTT.

The chain couples TRBV4-3 to TRBJ2-3, with TRBD2 as a possible D gene (6 bases). V lost 4 bases to trimming and J lost 8 bases, with 19 bases between them. The CDR3 has 15 residues. Germline values: CDR1 LGHNA, CDR2 YSLEER. The CDR3 loop is CASSPRLGDGGTQYF. The CDR3 region has the DNA TGCGCCAGCAGCCCCCGTCTTGGGGACGGGGGTACGCAGTATTTT.

This chain links TRBV19 with TRBJ2-2, with D tentatively TRBD1 (5 bases). CDR1 LNHDA and CDR2 SQIVND come from the germline V gene (reference sequence). The CDR3 spans 13 residues. V was shortened by 7 bases and J by 6 bases, with 12 bases between the two germline ends. The chain's CDR3 is CASTTIGAGELFF. The CDR3 DNA follows: TGTGCCAGTACGACGATAGGGGCCGGGGAGCTGTTTTTT.

This sequence joins TRBV27 and TRBJ1-4; TRBD1 might be the D (6 bases). CDR3 size: 16 residues. V lost 6 bases to trimming and J lost 7 bases, with 21 bases between them. Germline V CDR1 and CDR2: MNHEY, SMNVEV (reference sequence). The DNA for the CDR3 is TGTGCCAGCAGAGCTCTATGGGGGGGGCTTGTTGAAAAACTGTTTTTT. Protein product: CASRALWGGLVEKLFF.